One sample yielded the 22 T cell receptor beta chains listed below, sequenced in a study of response to subunit inactivated influenza vaccine. Using its own MiXCR run on the RT-PCR reads, TCRdb lists one record per CDR3 protein. Seen here are about 540,000 distinct CDR3 sequences, around 15% observed once, and the top ten hold roughly 11%. Sequencing was performed on PBMCs from blood, taken about 11 days after vaccination. All receptors come from a man in his forties or fifties who received an inactivated influenza vaccine.

The chain has TRBV2 and TRBJ1-1; 7 bases are shared with TRBD1. CDR3 length equals 14 residues. V shed 6 bases and J 1 base; nucleotides not matched to a gene: 5. Looked up from germline, CDR1 is SNHLY and CDR2 is FYNNEI. The CDR3 DNA is TGTGCCAGCAGAGACAGGACAGGGAACACTGAAGCTTTCTTT. Protein: CASRDRTGNTEAFF.

The chain is built from TRBV5-6 and TRBJ2-5, with 9 bases fitting TRBD1. Germline-derived CDR1 and CDR2 are SGHDT and YYEEEE. The CDR3 extends over 16 amino acids. Trimming at V came to 4 bases and at J to 1 base, leaving 8 bases not matched to a gene. CDR3 amino acids: CASSHNLDRGQETQYF. In DNA, the CDR3 is TGTGCCAGCAGCCACAATTTGGACAGGGGCCAAGAGACCCAGTACTTC.

This clonotype was seen ten or more times. V gene TRBV15 combines with J gene TRBJ1-3, with a weak D call TRBD1 (5 bases). Trimming cost V 6 bases and J 4 bases, with 13 bases left between them. CDR1 is LNHNV and CDR2 is YYDKDF in the germline V gene (reference sequence). This CDR3 has 14 residues. The CDR3 DNA is TGTGCCACCAGTTTCCGGGACGGAGGAAACACCATATATTTT. Translating it yields CATSFRDGGNTIYF.

V and J are TRBV15 and TRBJ2-7, with 10 nucleotides matching TRBD1. Germline CDR1 and CDR2: LNHNV and YYDKDF (reference sequence). V trimming: 3 bases; J trimming: 0 bases; junction bases outside the gene matches: 8. This CDR3 is built from 17 residues. Here the CDR3 reads CATSRPGQGGSSYEQYF. In DNA form, the CDR3 reads TGTGCCACCAGCAGGCCCGGACAGGGGGGAAGCTCCTACGAGCAGTACTTC.

This clonotype has just a few counts. For the CDR3, the DNA is TGTGCCAGCAGAGGACGGGGGGGCAGATCCCTGAACACTGAAGCTTTCTTT. It encodes CASRGRGGRSLNTEAFF. This chain links TRBV28 with TRBJ1-1; a weak D match, TRBD1 (6 bases). The germline V gene has CDR1 MDHEN and CDR2 SYDVKM. Trimming removed 6 bases at V and 0 bases at J, with 20 bases between. CDR3 size: 17 residues. Full variable domain (rest looked up from reference TRBV28 and TRBJ1-1): DVKVTQSSRYLVKRTGEKVFLECVQDMDHENMFWYRQDPGLGLRLIYFSYDVKMKEKGDIPEGYSVSREKKERFSLILESASTNQTSMYLCASRGRGGRSLNTEAFFGQGTRLTVV.

This clonotype was seen more than once but under ten times. The DNA for the CDR3 is TGTGCCAGCAGCCAAGACAGGGTTGTCTCAGGGTACGAGCAGTACTTC. The encoded protein is CASSQDRVVSGYEQYF. The chain recombines TRBV14 with TRBJ2-7; a possible D gene is TRBD1 (5 bases). This CDR3 has 16 residues. Per the germline V gene, CDR1 is SGHDN and CDR2 is FVKESK. The V and J ends lost 0 bases and 4 bases respectively, with 16 bases between them.

Only a few counts were recorded for this clonotype. This chain connects TRBV9 to TRBJ2-5; 7 bases agree with TRBD2. This CDR3 has 14 residues. In germline, CDR1 is SGDLS, CDR2 YYNGEE. J lost 2 bases, V lost 4 bases, and 5 bases had no gene match. CDR3 region: CASSSSSGQETQYF. CDR3 coding DNA: TGTGCCAGCAGCTCGTCTAGCGGTCAAGAGACCCAGTACTTC.

The rearrangement uses TRBV11-2 and TRBJ1-1; 8 bases agree with TRBD1. From germline, CDR1 is SGHAT and CDR2 FQNNGV. The V and J ends lost 5 bases and 7 bases, in that order; junction bases with no gene match: 6. The CDR3 is 13 residues long. The CDR3 DNA reads as TGTGCCAGCAGCATGGGACAGGTCGGTGAAGCTTTCTTT. Translation: CASSMGQVGEAFF.

This clonotype occurred many times. The chain links TRBV12-3 or TRBV12-4 to TRBJ2-1, with TRBD2 matching over 7 bases. The CDR3 spans 15 residues. Trimming took 6 bases from V and 4 from J; bases not matched to a gene: 9. The DNA for the CDR3 is TGTGCCAGCAGAGCGGGACCGGGGATGTACAATGAGCAGTTCTTC. Translating gives CASRAGPGMYNEQFF.

The chain combines TRBV20-1 with TRBJ1-5, with a possible D match to TRBD1 (6 bases). Germline CDR1 reads DFQATT; CDR2 reads SNEGSKA (reference sequence). The V gene lost 6 bases and the J gene lost 7 bases, with 19 bases spanning the gap. The CDR3 is 14 amino acids. In nucleotides, the CDR3 is TGCAGTGCAAGGGAGGGGCAGGGGCGGCAGCCCCAGCATTTT. This encodes CSAREGQGRQPQHF.

The V call is TRBV7-2, the J call TRBJ2-3; TRBD1 is a possible D gene (5 bases). CDR1 and CDR2 (germline): SGHTA, FQGNSA. The CDR3 runs to 18 residues. V was cut by 0 bases and J by 1 base, with 17 bases left in between. CDR3 DNA: TGTGCCAGCAGCTTAGCCCCGCGGACACCCTGGGGCACAGATACGCAGTATTTT. It codes for CASSLAPRTPWGTDTQYF. The whole variable domain, remainder taken from reference TRBV7-2 and TRBJ2-3, is GAGVSQSPSNKVTEKGKDVELRCDPISGHTALYWYRQSLGQGLEFLIYFQGNSAPDKSGLPSDRFSAERTGGSVSTLTIQRTQQEDSAVYLCASSLAPRTPWGTDTQYFGPGTRLTVL.

The J gene is TRBJ2-3, the V gene TRBV5-1, with 7 bases lining up with TRBD1. CDR3 length: 14 amino acids. The trim removed 3 bases at V and 3 bases at J, leaving 4 bases unmatched. Germline V CDR1 and CDR2: SGHRS, YFSETQ. DNA for the CDR3: TGCGCCAGCAGCTCGGACAGGAGTACAGATACGCAGTATTTT. Its protein product is CASSSDRSTDTQYF.

This clonotype has just a few counts. The chain carries TRBV5-1 and TRBJ2-3; no clear D. The CDR3 extends over 15 amino acids. V gave up 2 bases and J gave up 0 bases, with 10 bases separating them. CDR1 SGHRS and CDR2 YFSETQ come from the germline V gene. CDR3 sequence reads: CASSLVITSTDTQYF. CDR3 nucleotide sequence: TGCGCCAGCAGCTTAGTGATTACTAGCACAGATACGCAGTATTTT.

The table lists this clonotype with a few counts. This chain uses TRBV5-6 with TRBJ2-3, with 9 bases fitting TRBD1. Germline CDR1 and CDR2: SGHDT and YYEEEE. V lost 7 bases to trimming and J lost 3 bases; unmatched junction nucleotides: 6. The CDR3 runs 14 residues. The CDR3 here is CASGNRGRTDTQYF. The DNA for the CDR3 is TGTGCCAGCGGAAACAGGGGGCGGACAGATACGCAGTATTTT.

The chain has TRBV7-3 and TRBJ2-7, with D perhaps matching TRBD1 (6 bases). Trimming removed 2 bases at V and 6 bases at J, with 17 bases between. The CDR3 sequence is 15 residues long. Germline CDR1 and CDR2: SGHTA and FQGTGA. In nucleotides, the CDR3 is TGTGCCAGCAGCTTAGATCACCAAAGGGGGTCCGAGCAGTACTTC. This translates into CASSLDHQRGSEQYF.

V is TRBV14 and J is TRBJ2-6; TRBD1 matches 9 bases. Germline loops: CDR1 SGHDN, CDR2 FVKESK. V gave up 3 bases and J gave up 1 base; unmatched junction bases: 16. The CDR3 is 21 residues long. Here the CDR3 reads CASSHLVGTGFGGSGANVLTF. The DNA for the CDR3 is TGTGCCAGCAGCCACCTCGTTGGGACAGGGTTCGGCGGTTCTGGGGCCAACGTCCTGACTTTC.

The rearrangement uses TRBV6-5 and TRBJ2-5, with a tentative D call TRBD2 (5 bases). CDR1 MNHEY and CDR2 SVGAGI come from the germline V gene. The CDR3 sequence is 14 residues long. Trimming took 2 bases from V and 2 from J, leaving 9 bases between them. Here the CDR3 reads CASSYGPGQETQYF. The CDR3 DNA sequence: TGTGCCAGCAGTTACGGTCCGGGGCAAGAGACCCAGTACTTC.

The rearrangement uses TRBV12-3 or TRBV12-4 and TRBJ1-2, with unresolved D. The CDR3 consists of 13 residues. The ends were cut back, 2 bases at V and 3 bases at J, with 7 bases in the middle. The CDR3 nucleotides are TGTGCCAGCAGTTTACTACTTGACTATGGCTACACCTTC. As protein: CASSLLLDYGYTF.

This clonotype appeared a few times. This sequence joins TRBV12-3 or TRBV12-4 and TRBJ2-7; D is perhaps TRBD1 (6 bases). Trimming removed 6 bases from V and 0 bases from J, with 12 bases in between. CDR3 length: 14 residues. CDR3: CASSRSTGSYEQYF. The CDR3 DNA is TGTGCCAGCAGCCGATCGACAGGCTCCTACGAGCAGTACTTC.

The V and J genes are TRBV6-2 or TRBV6-3 and TRBJ2-1, with 10 bases aligning to TRBD2. CDR3 length: 14 amino acids. The germline gives CDR1 MNHEY, CDR2 SVGEGT. V dropped 9 bases and J dropped 6; count of bases not matched to a gene: 8. The CDR3 reads CASIAGGSPNEQFF. DNA for the CDR3: TGTGCCAGTATAGCGGGGGGATCCCCCAATGAGCAGTTCTTC.

This clonotype was observed a few times. The V and J genes are TRBV24-1 and TRBJ1-5, with D unresolved. The germline V gene has CDR1 KGHDR and CDR2 SFDVKD. The CDR3 has 13 residues. Trimming removed 6 bases from V and 5 bases from J, with 10 bases in between. The CDR3 DNA is TGTGCCACCAGTAGGTATGGCGATCAGCCCCAGCATTTT. As protein: CATSRYGDQPQHF.

This chain connects TRBV5-6 to TRBJ2-7; D gene ambiguous. Per the germline V gene, CDR1 is SGHDT and CDR2 is YYEEEE. Trimming cost V 4 bases and J 2 bases, with 16 bases left between them. The CDR3 is 15 residues long. The CDR3 is CASSAPPGFAYEQYF. The DNA for the CDR3 is TGTGCCAGCAGCGCACCCCCCGGGTTTGCCTACGAGCAGTACTTC.